Each of the 9 T cell receptor beta chains below was sequenced from the same sample in a study of blood T cell repertoires in COVID-19. TCRdb's copy holds only in-frame clones and misses some; the assay was immunoSEQ multiplex PCR. The sample lists around 360,000 clones, approximately 84% seen once, with roughly 3% in the top ten. The sample taken for sequencing was PBMCs or T cells enriched from blood (not recorded which). These receptors were taken from a woman aged 25 to 39 who had recovered from COVID-19.

The rearrangement joins TRBV11-2 to TRBJ2-5; D is unclear. The CDR3 has 13 residues. V gave up 0 bases and J gave up 3 bases, with 5 bases separating them. Germline loops: CDR1 SGHAT, CDR2 FQNNGV. CDR3 sequence (DNA): TGTGCCAGCAGCTTAGATACAGAAGAGACCCAGTACTTC. This translates into CASSLDTEETQYF.

In DNA, the CDR3 is TGTGCCAGCAGCTTAGCGGGGGCCCGGGTTTCTGAAGCTTTCTTT. Translated, it gives CASSLAGARVSEAFF. The gene calls are TRBV7-2 and TRBJ1-1, with D perhaps matching TRBD1 (6 bases). V was clipped by 0 bases and J by 6 bases, with 14 bases between them. The V gene's germline CDR1 is SGHTA and CDR2 FQGNSA. The CDR3 has 15 amino acids.

This sequence joins TRBV5-1 and TRBJ2-7, with a tentative D call TRBD1 (8 bases). CDR3 length: 19 amino acids. V lost 4 bases to trimming and J lost 2 bases, with 28 bases between them. The germline gives CDR1 SGHRS, CDR2 YFSETQ. CDR3 residues: CASSPFGQGGSLAAYEQYF. The CDR3 bases are TGCGCCAGCAGCCCCTTTGGACAGGGAGGGTCCCTAGCCGCCTACGAGCAGTACTTC.

The chain carries TRBV5-1 and TRBJ2-1, with 9 bases lining up with TRBD1. This CDR3 is built from 14 residues. The V gene end was trimmed by 4 bases and the J gene end by 4 bases; junction bases not matched to a gene: 3. Per germline, CDR1 SGHRS and CDR2 YFSETQ. The CDR3 coding sequence is TGCGCCAGCAGCCGGGACAGGGTTTACAATGAGCAGTTCTTC. Amino acids: CASSRDRVYNEQFF.

The chain is built from TRBV9 and TRBJ1-2; 8 nucleotides agree with TRBD1. The germline V gene has CDR1 SGDLS and CDR2 YYNGEE. V was pared by 4 bases and J by 3 bases, with 2 bases of the junction left unmatched. The CDR3 is made up of 13 amino acids. CDR3 amino acids: CASSRDRYYGYTF. The CDR3 coding sequence is TGTGCCAGCAGCAGGGACAGGTACTATGGCTACACCTTC.

This sequence joins TRBV19 and TRBJ1-2, with 7 bases lining up with TRBD1. The CDR3 consists of 14 residues. J gave up 8 bases and V 3 bases, and 9 bases lay outside the gene matches. CDR1 is LNHDA and CDR2 is SQIVND in the germline V gene (reference sequence). The CDR3 nucleotides are TGTGCCAGTAGTATTGGACAGGCCCCAGGGGGCTACACCTTC. Translating it yields CASSIGQAPGGYTF.

Regarding this clone: Other DNA sequences from this sample encode an identical CDR3 as well. The chain carries TRBV5-1 and TRBJ2-3, with D possibly being TRBD1 (6 bases). V gave up 3 bases and J gave up 3 bases, with 11 bases separating them. Germline V gene sequence: CDR1 SGHRS, CDR2 YFSETQ. The CDR3 spans 14 residues. The CDR3 nucleotides read TGCGCCAGCAGCTCGTACAGGGAGACAGATACGCAGTATTTT. Amino acid sequence: CASSSYRETDTQYF. Variable domain in full (rest from reference TRBV5-1 and TRBJ2-3): KAGVTQTPRYLIKTRGQQVTLSCSPISGHRSVSWYQQTPGQGLQFLFEYFSETQRNKGNFPGRFSGRQFSNSRSEMNVSTLELGDSALYLCASSSYRETDTQYFGPGTRLTVL.

The chain uses TRBV9 and TRBJ2-2, with 11 bases aligning to TRBD2. Germline loops: CDR1 SGDLS, CDR2 YYNGEE. With V trimmed by 3 bases and J by 4 bases, 8 bases remained unmatched. The CDR3 extends over 17 amino acids. Written as DNA, the CDR3 is TGTGCCAGCAGCGCATACTCGACTAGCGGGGTCACCGGGGAGCTGTTTTTT. Translated: CASSAYSTSGVTGELFF.

The chain is built from TRBV18 and TRBJ2-7, with D maybe TRBD2 (6 bases). V dropped 0 bases and J dropped 3 bases, with 12 bases sitting between them. The germline V gene encodes CDR1 KGHSH and CDR2 LQKENI. The CDR3 loop spans 15 amino acids. The CDR3 here is CASSPPARGGYEQYF. The CDR3 region has the DNA TGTGCCAGCTCACCACCCGCTAGGGGAGGCTACGAGCAGTACTTC. The full variable domain, completed using reference TRBV18 and TRBJ2-7, is NAGVMQNPRHLVRRRGQEARLRCSPMKGHSHVYWYRQLPEEGLKFMVYLQKENIIDESGMPKERFSAEFPKEGPSILRIQQVVRGDSAAYFCASSPPARGGYEQYFGPGTRLTVT.